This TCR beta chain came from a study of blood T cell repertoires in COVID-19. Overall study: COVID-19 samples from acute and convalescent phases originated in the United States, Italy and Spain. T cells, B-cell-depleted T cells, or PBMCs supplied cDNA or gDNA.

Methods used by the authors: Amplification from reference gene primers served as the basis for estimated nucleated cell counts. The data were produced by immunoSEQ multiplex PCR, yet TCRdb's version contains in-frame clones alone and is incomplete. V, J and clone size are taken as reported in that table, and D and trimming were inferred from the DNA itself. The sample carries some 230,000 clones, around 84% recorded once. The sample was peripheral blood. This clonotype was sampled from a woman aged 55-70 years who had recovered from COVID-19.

The CDR3 sequence: CASSQTCRVFNEKLFF. The DNA for the CDR3 is TGCGCCAGCAGTCAAACGTGTCGGGTGTTTAATGAAAAACTGTTTTTT. The chain is built from TRBV23-1 and TRBJ1-4; D is uncertain. TRBV23-1 is assigned to the ORF class and has an uncertain function. This CDR3 contains 16 residues. The germline V and J ends were trimmed by 2 bases and 4 bases, with 14 bases remaining between them.